What follows are 22 T cell receptor beta chains derived from one specimen sequenced in a study of cytomegalovirus exposure and HLA in healthy donors. In the PCR, 60 Vbeta and 13 Jbeta primers were used. Generated by immunoSEQ multiplex PCR, the TCRdb table keeps only in-frame clones and is missing some. The sample lists over 120,000 clones; approximately 80% were seen once. The sequenced sample was PBMCs. The receptor set was obtained from a male donor in good health and CMV-seronegative.

This sequence joins TRBV7-9 and TRBJ1-2; 7 nucleotides align to TRBD1. V was pared by 3 bases and J by 4 bases, with 2 bases of the junction left unmatched. The CDR3 is 13 amino acids. Germline V CDR1 and CDR2: SEHNR, FQNEAQ (reference sequence). CDR3 nucleotides: TGTGCCAGCAGCTTGGGACAGACCTATGGCTACACCTTC. The encoded protein is CASSLGQTYGYTF.

This chain uses TRBV7-9 with TRBJ2-3; 11 bases are shared with TRBD2. Per germline, CDR1 SEHNR and CDR2 FQNEAQ (reference sequence). The length of the CDR3 is 16 residues. Trimming removed 5 bases from V and 0 bases from J; junction bases left unmatched: 4. CDR3 loop: CASSAGLAGSTDTQYF. In DNA form, the CDR3 reads TGTGCCAGCAGCGCCGGACTAGCGGGTAGCACAGATACGCAGTATTTT.

The rearrangement joins TRBV7-2 to TRBJ1-5; unclear D gene. Trimming left V 6 bases short and J 0 bases short, with 12 bases between. The CDR3 has 15 residues. Germline CDR1 SGHTA, CDR2 FQGNSA. In DNA, the CDR3 is TGTGCCAGCAGTTCTCAATCTACTAGCAATCAGCCCCAGCATTTT. This gives the protein CASSSQSTSNQPQHF.

Only one count was recorded for this clone. This sequence joins TRBV28 and TRBJ2-1; 10 nucleotides match TRBD2. The junction had 13 bases not matched to a gene; V was cut back by 8 bases and J by 0 bases. Germline assignment: CDR1 MDHEN and CDR2 SYDVKM. This CDR3 has 18 amino acids. The CDR3 loop is CASGKSGLALSSYNEQFF. DNA for the CDR3: TGTGCCAGCGGTAAATCGGGACTAGCGCTGAGCTCCTACAATGAGCAGTTCTTC. Complete variable domain (other parts from reference TRBV28 and TRBJ2-1): DVKVTQSSRYLVKRTGEKVFLECVQDMDHENMFWYRQDPGLGLRLIYFSYDVKMKEKGDIPEGYSVSREKKERFSLILESASTNQTSMYLCASGKSGLALSSYNEQFFGPGTRLTVL.

The CDR3 nucleotides read TGTGCCAGCAGGCGACTGACGAACACTGAAGCTTTCTTT. Translated: CASRRLTNTEAFF. This sequence joins TRBV27 and TRBJ1-1, with D unclear. Trimming removed 6 bases from V and 1 base from J, with 9 bases in between. Germline-derived CDR1 and CDR2 are MNHEY and SMNVEV (reference sequence). CDR3 size: 13 residues.

The chain recombines TRBV6-1 with TRBJ2-4, with D possibly matching TRBD2 (5 bases). Trimming took 8 bases from V and 4 from J, leaving 9 bases between them. Germline V gives CDR1 MNHNS, CDR2 SASEGT. The CDR3 is 12 amino acids. This CDR3 is CASLARKNIQYF. CDR3 nucleotide sequence: TGTGCCAGCTTAGCGAGAAAAAACATTCAGTACTTC.

J is TRBJ2-5 and V is TRBV5-1; unclear D gene. CDR1 is SGHRS and CDR2 is YFSETQ in the germline V gene. This CDR3 is built from 11 residues. Trimming took 4 bases from V and 5 from J, leaving 6 bases between them. Here the CDR3 reads CASSPHETQYF. The CDR3 DNA reads TGCGCCAGCAGCCCCCATGAGACCCAGTACTTC.

This rearrangement joins TRBV18 to TRBJ2-7, with D possibly matching TRBD1 (5 bases). Germline lookup yields CDR1 KGHSH and CDR2 LQKENI. V shed 2 bases and J shed 5 bases, with 13 bases lying between them. The length of the CDR3 is 14 residues. The CDR3 DNA sequence: TGTGCCAGCTCACCAAAGGCAGGGTTTAACGAGCAGTACTTC. Amino acids: CASSPKAGFNEQYF. The full variable domain, in which reference TRBV18 and TRBJ2-7 provide the parts outside the CDR3, is NAGVMQNPRHLVRRRGQEARLRCSPMKGHSHVYWYRQLPEEGLKFMVYLQKENIIDESGMPKERFSAEFPKEGPSILRIQQVVRGDSAAYFCASSPKAGFNEQYFGPGTRLTVT.

This clone was found a few times. This sequence joins TRBV18 and TRBJ2-1; 13 positions agree with TRBD2. This CDR3 is 15 amino acids long. Germline lookup yields CDR1 KGHSH and CDR2 LQKENI. V gave up 2 bases and J gave up 7 bases; unmatched junction bases: 2. The CDR3 here is CASSPGTSGMNEQFF. CDR3 nucleotides: TGTGCCAGCTCACCAGGGACTAGCGGGATGAATGAGCAGTTCTTC.

The chain is built from TRBV5-1 and TRBJ1-2; D ambiguous. CDR1 and CDR2 (germline): SGHRS, YFSETQ. The ends were cut back, 4 bases at V and 8 bases at J, with 15 bases in the middle. The CDR3 runs 13 residues. The CDR3 DNA is TGCGCCAGCAGCCCCCTATCTACTGCCGGCTACACCTTC. As protein: CASSPLSTAGYTF.

This chain links TRBV6-6 with TRBJ2-3; D call uncertain. Looked up from germline, CDR1 is MNHNY and CDR2 is SVGAGI (reference sequence). The CDR3 is 15 residues long. V was shortened by 3 bases and J by 3 bases, with 13 bases between the two germline ends. The CDR3 loop reads CASSYSRVNTDTQYF. The DNA of the CDR3 is TGTGCCAGCAGTTATAGTCGAGTAAATACAGATACGCAGTATTTT.

This clone was detected a few times. The chain joins TRBV5-1 to TRBJ1-4; weak D call: TRBD1 (6 bases). CDR3 length: 15 amino acids. The ends were cut back, 5 bases at V and 5 bases at J, with 16 bases in the middle. Looked up from germline, CDR1 is SGHRS and CDR2 is YFSETQ. CDR3 DNA sequence: TGCGCCAGCAGAGGGGGAGTAACGGGGAATGAAAAACTGTTTTTT. This translates into CASRGGVTGNEKLFF.

This clone was seen a single time. The gene calls are TRBV7-9 and TRBJ2-5; D unresolved. The J call may be faulty, since TRBJ2-7 better matches the DNA end. CDR3 length: 12 amino acids. CDR1 and CDR2 (germline): SEHNR, FQNEAQ (reference sequence). CDR3: CASSSSAYEQYF. The CDR3 coding sequence is TGTGCCAGCAGTTCGAGTGCCTACGAGCAGTACTTC.

This CDR3 reads CASSLSGGYGYTF. CDR3 DNA sequence: TGTGCCAGCAGTTTATCAGGGGGCTATGGCTACACCTTC. The chain couples TRBV27 to TRBJ1-2; D may be TRBD1 (6 bases). CDR1 and CDR2 (germline): MNHEY, SMNVEV (reference sequence). This CDR3 contains 13 residues. Trimming stripped 0 bases from V and 4 bases from J, with 6 bases between.

This chain connects TRBV5-1 to TRBJ1-2, with TRBD1 as a possible D gene (5 bases). The CDR3 is 14 amino acids. The V end was cut by 0 bases, the J end by 5 bases, with 11 bases between. Germline CDR1 reads SGHRS; CDR2 reads YFSETQ. The CDR3 DNA is TGCGCCAGCAGCTTGGTAGGGGCAGCGTATGGCTACACCTTC. It is translated as CASSLVGAAYGYTF.

The CDR3 here is CASSSSGASTDTQYF. Here the CDR3 DNA reads TGTGCCAGCAGCTCTAGCGGGGCTAGCACAGATACGCAGTATTTT. The chain joins TRBV7-3 to TRBJ2-3; 9 bases are shared with TRBD2. V lost 4 bases, J lost 0 bases, and 2 bases stayed unmatched. This CDR3 region has 15 residues. From germline, CDR1 is SGHTA and CDR2 FQGTGA.

This clone has only one observation. The CDR3 loop is CASSTRQGPTTDTQYF. The CDR3 bases are TGTGCCAGCAGCACCCGACAGGGGCCTACCACAGATACGCAGTATTTT. This chain links TRBV11-1 with TRBJ2-3, with 8 bases that match TRBD1. Germline V gene lookup returns CDR1 SGHAT and CDR2 FQDESV (reference sequence). V shed 5 bases, J shed 2 bases, and the junction held 9 bases outside the gene matches. The CDR3 loop spans 16 amino acids.

In DNA form, the CDR3 reads TGCGCCAGCAGCTTGAATCCTGCAACTAATGAAAAACTGTTTTTT. It codes for CASSLNPATNEKLFF. The chain employs TRBV5-1 and TRBJ1-4, with D unclear. V lost 1 base to trimming and J lost 0 bases, with 7 bases between them. This CDR3 has 15 residues. CDR1 SGHRS and CDR2 YFSETQ come from the germline V gene.

A single count supports this clone. V and J are TRBV6-5 and TRBJ1-5; D might be TRBD1 (5 bases). Trimming left V 2 bases short and J 6 bases short, with 11 bases between. The germline V gene has CDR1 MNHEY and CDR2 SVGAGI. The length of the CDR3 is 14 residues. CDR3 in DNA: TGTGCCAGCAGTTACGCGGGGGACGGTCAGCCCCAGCATTTT. Its translation is CASSYAGDGQPQHF.

V usage is TRBV27 and J usage is TRBJ2-2, with 10 bases fitting TRBD1. Looked up from germline, CDR1 is MNHEY and CDR2 is SMNVEV (reference sequence). The CDR3 contains 16 residues. The V gene end was trimmed by 6 bases and the J gene end by 5 bases; junction bases not matched to a gene: 9. In nucleotides, the CDR3 is TGTGCCAGCAGCCGGACAGGGGGTATTTTTACCGGGGAGCTGTTTTTT. As protein: CASSRTGGIFTGELFF.

This chain's CDR3 is CASSQEQGLSYEQYF. CDR3 in DNA: TGTGCCAGCAGCCAAGAGCAGGGCCTCTCCTACGAGCAGTACTTC. This rearrangement joins TRBV4-2 to TRBJ2-7; maybe TRBD1 (5 bases). This CDR3 is built from 15 residues. V lost 0 bases and J lost 0, with 9 bases in between. The germline V gene has CDR1 LGHNA and CDR2 YNFKEQ.

This clone has only a few counts. The chain couples TRBV28 to TRBJ2-6, with D possibly matching TRBD1 (6 bases). The germline V gene encodes CDR1 MDHEN and CDR2 SYDVKM. The V gene lost 6 bases and the J gene lost 1 base, with 22 bases spanning the gap. This CDR3 contains 19 residues. CDR3 sequence reads: CASRSPTGPGESGANVLTF. The CDR3 DNA sequence: TGTGCCAGCAGGTCCCCTACCGGGCCAGGGGAATCTGGGGCCAACGTCCTGACTTTC.